This T cell receptor (beta chain) was sequenced for a study of vaccination effects on CD4 cells after COVID-19. Study-wide background: Vaccine administered to participants consisted of two doses of either BNT162b2 or mRNA-1273. The study's findings and limits: There was marked clonal contraction among infection- and vaccine-induced clones late after vaccination.

Before any sequencing was done, the ViraFEST assay used viral peptide pools to expand antigen-specific CD4+ T cells. CD4+ T cell isolation took place after about nine days of culture. Documented for the person is a PCR-confirmed SARS-CoV-2 infection occurring between March and December 2020. HIV-1 Nef peptides, pooled, formed the negative control culture. The CDR3 has 15 residues. J lost 1 base, V lost 4 bases, and 6 bases had no gene match. The germline gives CDR1 SGHDT, CDR2 YYEEEE. About this clone itself: Its matching antigen is unknown.

Method: immunoSEQ multiplex PCR; TCRdb's copy keeps in-frame clones and lacks some. This sample has 63,000 or so clones, with 73% found just once. The rearrangement uses TRBV5-6 and TRBJ1-1; TRBD1 matches 8 bases. The sample consisted of CD4+ T cells from PBMCs cultured with HIV peptides, taken before COVID-19 vaccination. The subset here: HIV-1 Nef peptide pool negative control/reference culture. The TCR sequence derives from a human donor who had a prior SARS-CoV-2 infection. In DNA, the CDR3 is TGTGCCAGCAGCCTCCCGGACAGGGAGAACACTGAAGCTTTCTTT. It translates to CASSLPDRENTEAFF.